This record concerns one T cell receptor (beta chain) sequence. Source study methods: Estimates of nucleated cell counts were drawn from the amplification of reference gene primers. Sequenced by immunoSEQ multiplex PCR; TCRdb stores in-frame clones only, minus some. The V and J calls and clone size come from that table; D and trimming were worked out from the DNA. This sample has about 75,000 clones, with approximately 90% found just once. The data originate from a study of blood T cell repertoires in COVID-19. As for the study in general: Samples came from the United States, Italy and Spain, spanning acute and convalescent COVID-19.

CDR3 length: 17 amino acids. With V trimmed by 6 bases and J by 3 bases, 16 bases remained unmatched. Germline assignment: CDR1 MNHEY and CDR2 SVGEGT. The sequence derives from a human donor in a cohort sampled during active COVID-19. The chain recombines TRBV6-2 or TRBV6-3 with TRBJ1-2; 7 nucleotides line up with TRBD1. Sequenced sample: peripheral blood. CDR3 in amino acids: CASSRPQDRSPHYGYTF. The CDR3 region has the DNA TGTGCCAGCAGCCGACCCCAGGACAGGAGCCCCCACTATGGCTACACCTTC.